These 24 T cell receptor beta chains originate from one sample sequenced in a study of cytomegalovirus exposure and HLA in healthy donors. PCR primers comprised 60 Vbeta and 13 Jbeta primers. Libraries were prepared by immunoSEQ multiplex PCR; TCRdb keeps only in-frame clonotypes and omits some of them. This sample yields about 240,000 clones, of which around 80% are seen a single time; approximately 8.4% belongs to the top ten. Sequencing was carried out using PBMCs. The source is an older woman in good health and CMV-seropositive.

This clone was seen once. This chain links TRBV5-1 with TRBJ2-7; no reliable D call. There are 15 residues in the CDR3. CDR1 is SGHRS and CDR2 is YFSETQ in the germline V gene. The germline V and J ends were trimmed by 5 bases and 2 bases, with 17 bases remaining between them. CDR3 loop: CASRNSRSPTYEQYF. The DNA of the CDR3 is TGCGCCAGCAGGAACTCTCGGTCCCCTACCTACGAGCAGTACTTC. The variable domain in full, completed from reference TRBV5-1 and TRBJ2-7, reads KAGVTQTPRYLIKTRGQQVTLSCSPISGHRSVSWYQQTPGQGLQFLFEYFSETQRNKGNFPGRFSGRQFSNSRSEMNVSTLELGDSALYLCASRNSRSPTYEQYFGPGTRLTVT.

This clone was found a few times. The rearrangement links TRBV7-3 to TRBJ2-6, with TRBD1 as a possible D gene (6 bases). The germline V gene has CDR1 SGHTA and CDR2 FQGTGA. There are 15 residues in the CDR3. V gave up 4 bases and J gave up 4 bases, with 11 bases separating them. CDR3 protein: CASSYGQPGANVLTF. The CDR3 DNA is TGTGCCAGCAGCTACGGACAGCCCGGGGCCAACGTCCTGACTTTC.

This clone showed up just once. The chain couples TRBV7-9 to TRBJ1-2; 9 nucleotides align to TRBD1. The CDR3 is 13 amino acids. The V segment lost 5 bases and the J segment 8 bases; nucleotides outside the gene matches: 6. Germline CDR1 reads SEHNR; CDR2 reads FQNEAQ (reference sequence). The CDR3 protein is CASSKGQGFGYTF. The CDR3 DNA reads TGTGCCAGCAGCAAGGGACAGGGCTTCGGCTACACCTTC.

The gene calls are TRBV18 and TRBJ1-5; the D gene is possibly TRBD1 (5 bases). CDR1 and CDR2 from the germline V gene are KGHSH and LQKENI. The CDR3 is 16 amino acids. Trimming pared 1 base from V and 1 base from J, leaving 11 bases between. This chain's CDR3 is CASSPLGGASNQPQHF. The DNA for the CDR3 is TGTGCCAGCTCACCACTGGGAGGGGCGAGCAATCAGCCCCAGCATTTT.

The chain employs TRBV6-1 and TRBJ2-5; 9 nucleotides align to TRBD1. V lost 2 bases to trimming and J lost 4 bases; unmatched junction nucleotides: 8. The CDR3 covers 16 residues. Germline V CDR1 and CDR2: MNHNS, SASEGT. As DNA, the CDR3 is TGTGCCAGCAGTGAATGGGGGGGACAGGGCCCAGAGACCCAGTACTTC. This translates into CASSEWGGQGPETQYF.

The chain employs TRBV10-2 and TRBJ1-1, with D perhaps TRBD1 (6 bases). The V gene's germline CDR1 is WSHSY and CDR2 SAAADI. The V and J ends lost 6 bases and 6 bases respectively, with 14 bases between them. The CDR3 has 13 residues. The CDR3 protein is CASRQDRISEAFF. DNA of the CDR3: TGCGCCAGCAGACAGGACAGAATCTCTGAAGCTTTCTTT.

The chain carries TRBV28 and TRBJ2-5, with a possible D match to TRBD2 (5 bases). The J call may be in error: the DNA end matches TRBJ2-7 better. CDR3 size: 15 residues. Germline V gene sequence: CDR1 MDHEN, CDR2 SYDVKM. This CDR3 is CASSLSPGNSYEQYF. The CDR3 DNA reads as TGTGCCAGCAGTTTATCCCCGGGGAACTCCTACGAGCAGTACTTC.

CDR3 sequence (DNA): TGTGCCAGCAGAACTAGCGGGAGTATGGATACGCAGTATTTT. It is translated as CASRTSGSMDTQYF. The chain employs TRBV27 and TRBJ2-3; 11 bases fit TRBD2. CDR1 and CDR2 from the germline V gene are MNHEY and SMNVEV (reference sequence). V lost 6 bases and J lost 6; bases outside the gene matches: 5. The CDR3 length is 14 residues.

V and J are TRBV5-4 and TRBJ1-5; weak D call: TRBD1 (5 bases). V was clipped by 4 bases and J by 6 bases, with 26 bases between them. The CDR3 spans 18 residues. Germline V lookup: CDR1 SGHNT, CDR2 YYREEE (reference sequence). The CDR3 loop reads CASSHIFTTRGYTQPQHF. As DNA, the CDR3 is TGTGCCAGCAGCCACATATTCACAACAAGGGGATATACTCAGCCCCAGCATTTT.

This clone was found once. The chain employs TRBV9 and TRBJ1-3; D remains ambiguous. Germline V CDR1 and CDR2: SGDLS, YYNGEE. The CDR3 extends over 15 amino acids. V lost 2 bases, J lost 1 base, and 10 bases lay in between. The CDR3 sequence is CASSVHRASGNTIYF. The CDR3 coding sequence is TGTGCCAGCAGCGTCCATCGAGCTTCTGGAAACACCATATATTTT. Supplemented by reference TRBV9 and TRBJ1-3, the full variable domain reads DSGVTQTPKHLITATGQRVTLRCSPRSGDLSVYWYQQSLDQGLQFLIQYYNGEERAKGNILERFSAQQFPDLHSELNLSSLELGDSALYFCASSVHRASGNTIYFGEGSWLTVV.

The V call is TRBV28, the J call TRBJ1-1, with D perhaps TRBD1 (5 bases). The CDR3 runs 14 residues. From germline, CDR1 is MDHEN and CDR2 SYDVKM. V was cut by 2 bases and J by 6 bases, with 13 bases left in between. CDR3 nucleotides: TGTGCCAGCAGTTTACAGGGTGTATTGGCTGAAGCTTTCTTT. As protein: CASSLQGVLAEAFF.

CDR3 amino acids: CASSPSGSSSYEQYF. The DNA of the CDR3 is TGTGCCAGCAGTCCCAGCGGTTCTAGCTCCTACGAGCAGTACTTC. The chain carries TRBV5-5 and TRBJ2-7, with D possibly TRBD2 on 5 matching bases. The V end was cut by 5 bases, the J end by 0 bases, with 15 bases between. The CDR3 length is 15 residues. From germline, CDR1 is SGHKS and CDR2 YYEKEE (reference sequence).

The rearrangement uses TRBV18 and TRBJ1-1, with 7 positions matching TRBD1. CDR1 and CDR2 from the germline V gene are KGHSH and LQKENI. The CDR3 contains 14 residues. V lost 5 bases to trimming and J lost 0 bases; unmatched junction nucleotides: 3. Written as DNA, the CDR3 is TGTGCCAGCTCATTGGACAGGATGAACACTGAAGCTTTCTTT. Its translation: CASSLDRMNTEAFF.

The chain joins TRBV7-6 to TRBJ1-4; 7 bases line up with TRBD1. The trim removed 1 base at V and 5 bases at J, leaving 10 bases unmatched. Germline CDR1 is SGHVS and CDR2 is FNYEAQ. This CDR3 comprises 17 residues. For the CDR3, the DNA is TGTGCCAGCAGCTTAGGGTGGGGACAGCGTCAGAATGAAAAACTGTTTTTT. Its protein product is CASSLGWGQRQNEKLFF.

The rearrangement uses TRBV28 and TRBJ1-1; D remains unclear. Germline CDR1 and CDR2: MDHEN and SYDVKM. The CDR3 loop spans 11 amino acids. V was clipped by 5 bases and J by 4 bases, with 5 bases between them. CDR3 nucleotide sequence: TGTGCCAGCAGTCTCCCCACTGAAGCTTTCTTT. Amino acid sequence: CASSLPTEAFF.

The V gene is TRBV5-1, the J gene TRBJ1-2; no firm D call. Per the germline V gene, CDR1 is SGHRS and CDR2 is YFSETQ. The V end was cut by 4 bases, the J end by 2 bases, with 15 bases between. The CDR3 loop spans 15 amino acids. In nucleotides, the CDR3 is TGCGCCAGCAGCCCGAACGGGGAGGGAAACTATGGCTACACCTTC. Protein product: CASSPNGEGNYGYTF.

The chain combines TRBV4-1 with TRBJ2-2, with D possibly matching TRBD2 (6 bases). Germline V lookup: CDR1 MGHRA, CDR2 YSYEKL. The CDR3 sequence is 15 residues long. The V end was cut by 4 bases, the J end by 4 bases, with 13 bases between. DNA for the CDR3: TGCGCCAGCAGCCCCTTTAGCGGAGTCACCGGGGAGCTGTTTTTT. Encoded protein: CASSPFSGVTGELFF.

A single count supports this clone. CDR3: CASTLGGVGPKIYTEAFF. CDR3 coding DNA: TGTGCCAGCACCTTGGGGGGGGTCGGTCCCAAAATATACACTGAAGCTTTCTTT. The rearrangement uses TRBV7-9 and TRBJ1-1; a possible D gene is TRBD1 (5 bases). The CDR3 spans 18 residues. Germline CDR1 SEHNR, CDR2 FQNEAQ (reference sequence). V lost 7 bases and J 3 bases, leaving 27 bases between the germline ends.

The chain combines TRBV7-2 with TRBJ1-2; weak D call: TRBD1 (5 bases). The germline gives CDR1 SGHTA, CDR2 FQGNSA. Trimming removed 5 bases at V and 4 bases at J, with 17 bases between. The length of the CDR3 is 15 residues. The chain's CDR3 is CASSPGGGTGYGYTF. The CDR3 DNA sequence: TGTGCCAGCAGCCCGGGGGGGGGAACAGGCTATGGCTACACCTTC.

The DNA for the CDR3 is TGTGCCAGCAGTTACTCGAGATGGGACTCCGGAAACACCATATATTTT. Protein: CASSYSRWDSGNTIYF. The chain employs TRBV6-5 and TRBJ1-3, with TRBD1 as a possible D gene (5 bases). V was cut by 0 bases and J by 4 bases, with 13 bases left in between. Germline values: CDR1 MNHEY, CDR2 SVGAGI. The CDR3 loop spans 16 amino acids.

In its sample, this clone was seen once. The V call is TRBV27, the J call TRBJ1-2; 10 bases are a match to TRBD1. Germline V gives CDR1 MNHEY, CDR2 SMNVEV (reference sequence). The CDR3 contains 15 residues. J lost 4 bases, V lost 5 bases, and 7 bases had no gene match. CDR3 bases: TGTGCCAGCAGTCGCACAGGACAGGGGGGCTATGGCTACACCTTC. Translating gives CASSRTGQGGYGYTF.

V usage is TRBV30 and J usage is TRBJ2-2; 7 nucleotides align to TRBD1. The germline gives CDR1 GTSNPN, CDR2 SVGIG (reference sequence). Trimming took 4 bases from V and 0 from J; bases not matched to a gene: 5. This CDR3 spans 15 amino acids. Written as DNA, the CDR3 is TGTGCCTGGAAGACAGGGCCTTCGAACACCGGGGAGCTGTTTTTT. Translation: CAWKTGPSNTGELFF.

This chain links TRBV18 with TRBJ1-2; 7 nucleotides align to TRBD1. Trimming took 0 bases from V and 2 from J; bases not matched to a gene: 6. The CDR3 is 16 residues long. Germline CDR1 and CDR2: KGHSH and LQKENI. CDR3: CASSPPRDRANYGYTF. DNA of the CDR3: TGTGCCAGCTCACCACCCCGAGACAGGGCGAACTATGGCTACACCTTC.

This clone was detected only a few times. V and J are TRBV5-1 and TRBJ2-5; 11 bases align to TRBD1. V lost 9 bases to trimming and J lost 4 bases; unmatched junction nucleotides: 8. CDR1 is SGHRS, CDR2 YFSETQ, per germline. The CDR3 is 14 amino acids. The CDR3 DNA reads as TGCGCCACCCGTAGCGGGACAGGGGGAGAGACCCAGTACTTC. Amino acid sequence: CATRSGTGGETQYF.